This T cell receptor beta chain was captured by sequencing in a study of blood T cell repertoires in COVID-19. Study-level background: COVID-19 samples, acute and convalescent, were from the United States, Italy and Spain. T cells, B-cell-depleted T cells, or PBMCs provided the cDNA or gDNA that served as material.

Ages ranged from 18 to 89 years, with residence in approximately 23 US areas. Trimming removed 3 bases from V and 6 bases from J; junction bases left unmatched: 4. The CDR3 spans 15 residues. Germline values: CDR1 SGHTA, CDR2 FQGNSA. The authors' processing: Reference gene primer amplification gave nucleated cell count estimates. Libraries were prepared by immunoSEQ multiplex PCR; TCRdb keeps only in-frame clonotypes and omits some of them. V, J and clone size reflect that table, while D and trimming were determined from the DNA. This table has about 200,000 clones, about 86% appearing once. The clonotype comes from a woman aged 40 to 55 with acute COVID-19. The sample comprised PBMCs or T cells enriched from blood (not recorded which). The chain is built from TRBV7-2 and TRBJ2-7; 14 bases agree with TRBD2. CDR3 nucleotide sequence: TGTGCCAGCAGCTTGGGACTAGCGGGAGTAGGCGAGCAGTACTTC. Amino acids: CASSLGLAGVGEQYF.